The clone carrying this TCR beta chain was counted at least ten times. Its antigen is not identified. TCRdb analysed the reads with MiXCR anew, one entry per CDR3 protein. The sample holds roughly 730,000 distinct CDR3 sequences, around a third seen once. The sample originates from a study of T cell repertoires in cytomegalovirus infection. General study findings and limits: The study identified carriers of CMV plus the relevant HLA from cumulative public TCR beta family frequency.

The CDR3 runs to 15 residues. V was trimmed by 0 bases and J by 4 bases, leaving 12 bases between them. Germline CDR1 SGHTA, CDR2 FQGNSA. The clonotype comes from a human donor in good health (CMV status not recorded). Some clones in this sample may be carry-over from other donors' samples. Here the sequenced sample was cultured PBMCs, taken from culture after CMV antigen stimulation. This chain joins TRBV7-2 and TRBJ2-5; D not certain. The DNA of the CDR3 is TGTGCCAGCAGCTTAGCCTCCAGGCCCCCAGAGACCCAGTACTTC. Amino acids: CASSLASRPPETQYF.